The 18 T cell receptor beta chains below were found in one sample sequenced in a study of cytomegalovirus exposure and HLA in healthy donors. In the PCR, 60 Vbeta and 13 Jbeta primers were used. Some clones are missing from TCRdb's copy, which holds only in-frame ones; the method was immunoSEQ multiplex PCR. The sample contains approximately 130,000 clones, approximately 82% of which appear only once. The sample comprised PBMCs. The origin of the receptors is a boy between 2 and 15 years old in good health and CMV-seronegative.

The DNA of the CDR3 is TGTGCCAGTAGTCCGATCGAGGTGGTAGTGGCCAATCAGCCCCAGCATTTT. Its translation is CASSPIEVVVANQPQHF. This sequence joins TRBV19 and TRBJ1-5; D not certain. Trimming took off 5 bases at V and 3 bases at J, with 20 bases between the two ends. The length of the CDR3 is 17 residues. Germline V gene lookup returns CDR1 LNHDA and CDR2 SQIVND (reference sequence).

The V and J genes are TRBV25-1 and TRBJ1-6, with 9 bases fitting TRBD1. Germline lookup yields CDR1 MGHDK and CDR2 SYGVNS. This CDR3 is built from 14 residues. V lost 7 bases and J lost 6; bases outside the gene matches: 4. The CDR3 DNA is TGTGCCAGCAAAAAGGACAGGGGTAATTCACCCCTCCACTTT. Its protein product is CASKKDRGNSPLHF.

This clone occurred once. The chain employs TRBV27 and TRBJ2-2; 8 nucleotides line up with TRBD1. Per germline, CDR1 MNHEY and CDR2 SMNVEV (reference sequence). The ends lost 5 bases at V and 3 bases at J; junction bases unmatched: 8. The CDR3 sequence is 16 residues long. As DNA, the CDR3 is TGTGCCAGCAGTCTTGACGGGACAGGCTACACCGGGGAGCTGTTTTTT. Encoded protein: CASSLDGTGYTGELFF.

J is TRBJ2-3 and V is TRBV7-3; perhaps TRBD1 as D (6 bases). The V and J ends lost 2 bases and 1 base respectively, with 10 bases between them. The CDR3 covers 15 residues. Germline V gives CDR1 SGHTA, CDR2 FQGTGA. The CDR3 sequence: CASSLGDTRTDTQYF. CDR3 in DNA: TGTGCCAGCAGCTTAGGGGACACCCGCACAGATACGCAGTATTTT.

The chain is built from TRBV5-5 and TRBJ1-2; tentatively, D is TRBD1 (5 bases). V shed 2 bases and J shed 4 bases, with 12 bases lying between them. The CDR3 sequence is 14 residues long. Per germline, CDR1 SGHKS and CDR2 YYEKEE (reference sequence). The CDR3 loop is CASSFPGVGYGYTF. The CDR3 region has the DNA TGTGCCAGCAGCTTCCCGGGGGTTGGCTATGGCTACACCTTC.

The chain couples TRBV5-6 to TRBJ1-6; D gene uncertain. Trimming pared 4 bases from V and 10 bases from J, leaving 18 bases between. The germline CDR1 and CDR2 sequences are SGHDT and YYEEEE. This CDR3 has 15 residues. This CDR3 is CASSTGQTGNSPLHF. In DNA form, the CDR3 reads TGTGCCAGCAGCACCGGGCAAACCGGGAACTCACCCCTCCACTTT.

The rearrangement uses TRBV7-9 and TRBJ2-2; TRBD1 aligns across 7 bases. CDR1 and CDR2 from the germline V gene are SEHNR and FQNEAQ (reference sequence). The length of the CDR3 is 14 residues. V lost 5 bases and J lost 4; bases outside the gene matches: 4. The CDR3: CASSPGQATGELFF. Here the CDR3 DNA reads TGTGCCAGCAGCCCTGGACAGGCCACCGGGGAGCTGTTTTTT.

The chain couples TRBV7-6 to TRBJ2-5, with 8 bases identical to TRBD2. The end of the DNA fits TRBJ2-7 better, so the J call may be wrong. This CDR3 contains 13 residues. CDR1 is SGHVS and CDR2 is FNYEAQ in the germline V gene. The CDR3 protein is CASSLVLADEQYF. In nucleotides, the CDR3 is TGTGCCAGCAGCTTAGTACTAGCGGACGAGCAGTACTTC.

The chain uses TRBV9 and TRBJ2-5; 12 bases align to TRBD1. The V gene's germline CDR1 is SGDLS and CDR2 YYNGEE. The CDR3 extends over 16 amino acids. The ends lost 3 bases at V and 1 base at J; junction bases unmatched: 4. This CDR3 is CASSGLGQGAQETQYF. The CDR3 DNA reads as TGTGCCAGCAGCGGGCTGGGACAGGGGGCCCAAGAGACCCAGTACTTC.

The genes are TRBV5-1 and TRBJ2-1; 13 bases map to TRBD2. Germline loops: CDR1 SGHRS, CDR2 YFSETQ. Unmatched junction bases numbered 6, after V lost 0 bases and J lost 6 bases. The CDR3 contains 17 residues. The CDR3 here is CASSLDPTSGRINEQFF. CDR3 sequence (DNA): TGCGCCAGCAGCTTGGACCCGACTAGCGGGAGGATCAATGAGCAGTTCTTC.

A few counts support this clone. V and J are TRBV18 and TRBJ2-7; TRBD2 matches 11 bases. V shed 0 bases and J 3 bases; nucleotides not matched to a gene: 13. Germline V lookup: CDR1 KGHSH, CDR2 LQKENI. This CDR3 has 19 amino acids. CDR3: CASSPPRDRLAGGHYEQYV. Written as DNA, the CDR3 is TGTGCCAGCTCACCACCGAGAGACAGGCTAGCGGGAGGACACTACGAGCAGTACGTC.

The chain joins TRBV4-3 to TRBJ2-1; 9 bases align to TRBD2. CDR3 length equals 16 residues. Germline values: CDR1 LGHNA, CDR2 YSLEER. The trim removed 0 bases at V and 8 bases at J, leaving 8 bases unmatched. CDR3 bases: TGCGCCAGCAGCCAAGATTATGGCGGGGGGGGTGATGAGCAGTTCTTC. It translates to CASSQDYGGGGDEQFF.

Remarks on this clone: A junction end diverges from the germline sequence, so it may reflect a read error. The chain links TRBV7-4 to TRBJ1-1; D possibly corresponds to TRBD1 (6 bases). The CDR3 runs to 12 residues. Germline V gene lookup returns CDR1 SGHVT and CDR2 SQSDAQ. DNA for the CDR3: TGTGCCAGCAGCTTATGTGGGGGCCTGGGGCTCTTT. Translating gives CASSLCGGLGLF. The variable domain in full, with the rest retrieved from reference TRBV7-4 and TRBJ1-1, is GAGVSQSPRYKVAKRGRDVALRCDSISGHVTLYWYRQTLGQGSEVLTYSQSDAQRDKSGRPSGRFSAERPERSVSTLKIQRTEQGDSAVYLCASSLCGGLGLFGQGTRLTVV.

The J gene is TRBJ2-7, the V gene TRBV7-9, with TRBD2 as a possible D gene (6 bases). The CDR3 is made up of 12 amino acids. Germline V gene data show CDR1 as SEHNR and CDR2 as FQNEAQ (reference sequence). Trimming took off 8 bases at V and 3 bases at J, with 11 bases between the two ends. CDR3 nucleotides: TGTGCCAGCGGGGACTGGAACTACGAGCAGTACGTC. This sequence encodes CASGDWNYEQYV.

The chain has TRBV19 and TRBJ2-7; 7 bases match TRBD1. This CDR3 is built from 14 residues. After removal of 10 bases from V and 2 bases from J, the junction contained 11 bases not matched to a gene. Germline CDR1 LNHDA, CDR2 SQIVND (reference sequence). The CDR3 sequence: CATTDQGQTYEQYF. The CDR3 DNA follows: TGTGCCACCACAGACCAGGGACAGACCTACGAGCAGTACTTC.

The chain uses TRBV5-5 and TRBJ2-7; possibly TRBD1 for D (6 bases). The CDR3 runs 13 residues. V lost 1 base and J 6 bases, leaving 11 bases between the germline ends. Germline values: CDR1 SGHKS, CDR2 YYEKEE (reference sequence). The CDR3, as DNA: TGTGCCAGCAGCTTGAGGGACATCGGCGAGCAGTACTTC. Translated, it gives CASSLRDIGEQYF.

This clone was recorded a few times. The chain combines TRBV15 with TRBJ1-5; D remains unclear. Germline V CDR1 and CDR2: LNHNV, YYDKDF (reference sequence). CDR3 size: 14 residues. V shed 3 bases and J shed 3 bases, with 9 bases lying between them. The CDR3 region is CATSSGSVNQPQHF. Here the CDR3 DNA reads TGTGCCACCAGCAGCGGTTCTGTCAATCAGCCCCAGCATTTT.

V is TRBV29-1 and J is TRBJ2-3, with D perhaps matching TRBD1 (5 bases). This CDR3 contains 11 residues. Germline CDR1 is SQVTM and CDR2 is ANQGSEA. V gave up 1 base and J gave up 9 bases, with 8 bases separating them. DNA of the CDR3: TGCAGCGTTGAAGGGTCAGGGACGCAGTATTTT. Amino acid sequence: CSVEGSGTQYF.